This TCR beta chain appears in the sequencing data of a study of T cell responses to AZD1222 COVID-19 vaccine. Regarding this clone: As yet, its antigen is unknown.

The table came from immunoSEQ multiplex PCR; TCRdb's copy has only in-frame clones and leaves some out. Among about 180,000 clones listed, roughly 91% were seen once. General study points: Regions 160-218 and 743-854 held dominance among vaccine-associated CD4 TCRs, which spanned spike. Receipt of two AZD1222 doses was followed by a rise in Spike-specific TCR breadth and depth. The repertoires were collected only after the peak T cell response.

The germline V and J ends were trimmed by 3 bases and 1 base, with 10 bases remaining between them. There are 15 residues in the CDR3. Germline lookup yields CDR1 MGHRA and CDR2 YSYEKL. The chain links TRBV4-1 to TRBJ1-3; a weak D match, TRBD1 (6 bases). This TCR was sampled from an adult who received the MenACWY meningococcal vaccine as a control. The sequences come from peripheral blood, collected 28 days after the second dose of the MenACWY control vaccine. CDR3 DNA: TGCGCCAGCAGCCAGACCGGGACATCTGGAAACACCATATATTTT. Its translation is CASSQTGTSGNTIYF.